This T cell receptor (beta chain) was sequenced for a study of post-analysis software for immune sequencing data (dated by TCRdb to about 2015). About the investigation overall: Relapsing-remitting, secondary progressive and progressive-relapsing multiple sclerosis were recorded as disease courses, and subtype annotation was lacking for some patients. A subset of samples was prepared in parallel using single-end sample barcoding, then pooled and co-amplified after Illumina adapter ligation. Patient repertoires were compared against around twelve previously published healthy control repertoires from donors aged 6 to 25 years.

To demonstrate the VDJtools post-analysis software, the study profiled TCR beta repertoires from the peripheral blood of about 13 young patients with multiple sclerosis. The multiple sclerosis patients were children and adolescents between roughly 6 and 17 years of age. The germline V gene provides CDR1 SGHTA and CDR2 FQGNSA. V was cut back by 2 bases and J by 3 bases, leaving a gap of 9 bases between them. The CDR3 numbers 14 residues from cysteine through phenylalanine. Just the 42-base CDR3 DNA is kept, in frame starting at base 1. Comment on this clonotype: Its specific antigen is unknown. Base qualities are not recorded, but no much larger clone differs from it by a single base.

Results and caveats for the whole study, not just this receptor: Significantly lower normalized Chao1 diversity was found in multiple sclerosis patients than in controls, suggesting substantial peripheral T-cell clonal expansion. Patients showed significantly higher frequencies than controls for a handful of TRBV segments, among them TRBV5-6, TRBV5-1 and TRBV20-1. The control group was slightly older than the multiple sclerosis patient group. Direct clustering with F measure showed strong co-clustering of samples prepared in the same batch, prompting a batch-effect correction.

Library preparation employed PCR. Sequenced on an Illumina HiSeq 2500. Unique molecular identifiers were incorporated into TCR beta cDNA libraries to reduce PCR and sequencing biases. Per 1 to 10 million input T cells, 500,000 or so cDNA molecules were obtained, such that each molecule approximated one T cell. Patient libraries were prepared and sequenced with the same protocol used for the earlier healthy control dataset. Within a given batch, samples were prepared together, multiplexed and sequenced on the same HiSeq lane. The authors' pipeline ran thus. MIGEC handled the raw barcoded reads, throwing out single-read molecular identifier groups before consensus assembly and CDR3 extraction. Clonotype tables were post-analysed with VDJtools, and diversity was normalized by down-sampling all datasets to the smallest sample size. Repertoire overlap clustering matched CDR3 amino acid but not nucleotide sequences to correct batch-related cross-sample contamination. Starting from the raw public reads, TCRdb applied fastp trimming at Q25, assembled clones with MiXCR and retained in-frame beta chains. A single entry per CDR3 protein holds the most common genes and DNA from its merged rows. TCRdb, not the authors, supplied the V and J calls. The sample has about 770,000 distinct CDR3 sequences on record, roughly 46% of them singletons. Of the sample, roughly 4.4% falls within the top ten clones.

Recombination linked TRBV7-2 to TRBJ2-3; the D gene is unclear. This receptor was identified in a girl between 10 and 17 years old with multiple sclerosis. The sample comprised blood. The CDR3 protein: CASSLIGRTDTQYF. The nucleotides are TGTGCCAGCAGCTTAATAGGGCGGACAGATACGCAGTATTTT.